This entry is about one T cell receptor beta chain. The junction and the germline gene differ at one end; a read error may be behind it. This CDR3 is 12 amino acids long. Treg sorting used a CD4+CD25+CD127-/low gate. TRBV12-4/TRBJ1-2 clonotypes were amplified with adaptor-ligated barcode primers. Each CDR3 protein gets one entry after TCRdb re-called the multiplex PCR reads with MiXCR. Of 300 to 400 distinct CDR3 sequences in the sample, around 6% were seen once. Specimen: Tregs sorted from blood. This rearrangement joins TRBV12-3 or TRBV12-4 to TRBJ1-2; D ambiguous. The sequence came from a female donor with breast cancer. The CDR3 protein is CVSSSGIYGYTF. The CDR3 DNA reads as TGTGTCAGCAGCTCCGGGATCTATGGCTACACCTTC.